The T cell receptor (beta chain) described here comes from a study of T cells in Graves' hyperthyroidism and ophthalmopathy. TCR beta CDR3 sequences were amplified from RNA transcripts. First-round RT-PCR of the TCR CDR3 relied on the HTBI primer set. TCRdb redid the calling of the multiplex PCR reads with MiXCR, one entry per CDR3 protein. Of around 430,000 distinct CDR3 sequences in the sample, 14% to 15% were seen once. The CDR3 totals 19 residues. The germline V gene encodes CDR1 MNHEY and CDR2 SVGEGT. V lost 0 bases and J lost 5, with 22 bases in between. The sample taken for sequencing was blood. The origin of this receptor is a woman aged 25 to 39 with Graves' hyperthyroidism. The chain joins TRBV6-2 or TRBV6-3 to TRBJ2-2; a weak D match, TRBD1 (7 bases). The CDR3 DNA follows: TGTGCCAGCAGTTACTCGAGTTCAGGGGGGTCCCCGAGAACCGGGGAGCTGTTTTTT. Encoded protein: CASSYSSSGGSPRTGELFF.